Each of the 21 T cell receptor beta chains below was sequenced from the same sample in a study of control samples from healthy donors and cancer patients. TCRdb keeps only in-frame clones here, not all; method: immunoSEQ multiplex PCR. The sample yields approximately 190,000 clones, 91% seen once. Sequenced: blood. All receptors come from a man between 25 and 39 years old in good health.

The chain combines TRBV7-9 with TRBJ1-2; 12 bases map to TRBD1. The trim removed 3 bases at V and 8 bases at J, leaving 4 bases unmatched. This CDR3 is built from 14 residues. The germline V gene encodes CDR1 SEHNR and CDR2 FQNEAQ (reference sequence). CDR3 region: CASSLGQGAGGYTF. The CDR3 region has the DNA TGTGCCAGCAGCTTGGGACAGGGGGCTGGAGGCTACACCTTC. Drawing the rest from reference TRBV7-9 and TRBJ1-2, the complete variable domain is DTGVSQNPRHKITKRGQNVTFRCDPISEHNRLYWYRQTLGQGPEFLTYFQNEAQLEKSRLLSDRFSAERPKGSFSTLEIQRTEQGDSAMYLCASSLGQGAGGYTFGSGTRLTVV.

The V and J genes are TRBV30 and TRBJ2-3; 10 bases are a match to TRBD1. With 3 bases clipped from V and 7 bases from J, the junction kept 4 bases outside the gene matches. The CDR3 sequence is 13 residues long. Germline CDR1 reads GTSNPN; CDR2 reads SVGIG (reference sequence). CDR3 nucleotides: TGTGCCTGGAGAGGGACAGGGGTAAATACGCAGTATTTT. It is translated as CAWRGTGVNTQYF.

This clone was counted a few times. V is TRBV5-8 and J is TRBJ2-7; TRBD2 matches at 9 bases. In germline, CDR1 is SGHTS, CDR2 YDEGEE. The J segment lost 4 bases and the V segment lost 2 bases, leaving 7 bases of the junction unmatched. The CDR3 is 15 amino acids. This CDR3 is CASSFSGGYLYEQYF. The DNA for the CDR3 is TGTGCCAGCAGCTTCAGCGGGGGGTACCTTTACGAGCAGTACTTC.

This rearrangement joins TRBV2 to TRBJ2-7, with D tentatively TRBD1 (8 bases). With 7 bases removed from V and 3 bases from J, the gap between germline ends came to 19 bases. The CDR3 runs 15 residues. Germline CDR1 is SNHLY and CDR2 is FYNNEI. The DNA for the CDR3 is TGTGCCAGCACCTCCGGGACAGGACTAGGCTACGAGCAGTACTTC. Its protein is CASTSGTGLGYEQYF.

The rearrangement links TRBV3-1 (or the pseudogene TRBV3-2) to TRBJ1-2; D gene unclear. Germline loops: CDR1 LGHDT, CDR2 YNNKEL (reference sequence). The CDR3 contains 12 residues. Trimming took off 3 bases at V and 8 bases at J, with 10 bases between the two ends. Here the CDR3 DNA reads TGTGCCAGCAGCCAGGGCGCGGGGGGCTACACCTTC. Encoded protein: CASSQGAGGYTF.

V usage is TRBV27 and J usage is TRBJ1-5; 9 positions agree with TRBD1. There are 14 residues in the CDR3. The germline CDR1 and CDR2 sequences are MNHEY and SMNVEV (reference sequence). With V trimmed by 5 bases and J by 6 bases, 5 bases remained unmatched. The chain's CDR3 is CASSAQGAAQPQHF. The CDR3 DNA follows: TGTGCCAGCAGTGCACAGGGGGCTGCTCAGCCCCAGCATTTT.

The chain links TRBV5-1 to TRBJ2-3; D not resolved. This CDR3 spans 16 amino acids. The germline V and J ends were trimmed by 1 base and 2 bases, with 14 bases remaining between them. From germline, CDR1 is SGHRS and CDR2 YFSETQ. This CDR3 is CASSLYSGPFTDTQYF. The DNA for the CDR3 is TGCGCCAGCAGCTTGTATTCTGGACCCTTCACAGATACGCAGTATTTT.

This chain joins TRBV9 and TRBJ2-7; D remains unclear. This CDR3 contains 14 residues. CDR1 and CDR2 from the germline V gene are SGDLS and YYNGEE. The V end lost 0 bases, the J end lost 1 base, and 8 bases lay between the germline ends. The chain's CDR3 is CASSVGPSSYEQYF. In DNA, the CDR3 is TGTGCCAGCAGCGTAGGGCCATCTTCCTACGAGCAGTACTTC.

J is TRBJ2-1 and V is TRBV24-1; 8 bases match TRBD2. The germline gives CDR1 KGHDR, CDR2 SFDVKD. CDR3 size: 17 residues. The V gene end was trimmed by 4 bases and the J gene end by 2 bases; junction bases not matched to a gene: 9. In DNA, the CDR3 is TGTGCCACCAGTGACCCCCTGAGCGGGGGAGCCTACAATGAGCAGTTCTTC. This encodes CATSDPLSGGAYNEQFF.

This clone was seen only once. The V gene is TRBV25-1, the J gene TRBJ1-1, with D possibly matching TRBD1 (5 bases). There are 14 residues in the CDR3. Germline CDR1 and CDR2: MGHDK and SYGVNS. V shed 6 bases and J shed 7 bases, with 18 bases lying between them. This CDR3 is CASRGLTPQGEAFF. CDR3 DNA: TGTGCCAGCAGGGGACTCACCCCCCAGGGTGAAGCTTTCTTT.

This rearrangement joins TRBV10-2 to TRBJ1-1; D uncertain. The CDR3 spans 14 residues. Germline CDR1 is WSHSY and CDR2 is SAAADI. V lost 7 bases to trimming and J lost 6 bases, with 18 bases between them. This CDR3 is CASKERVDRAEAFF. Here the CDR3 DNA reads TGCGCCAGCAAGGAGCGGGTGGATCGCGCTGAAGCTTTCTTT.

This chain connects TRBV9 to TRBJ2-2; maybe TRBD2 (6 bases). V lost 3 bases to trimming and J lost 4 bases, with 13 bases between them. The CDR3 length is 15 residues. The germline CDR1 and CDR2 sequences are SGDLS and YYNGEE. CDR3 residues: CASSAGTLGTGELFF. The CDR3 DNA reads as TGTGCCAGCAGCGCCGGGACTTTGGGCACCGGGGAGCTGTTTTTT.

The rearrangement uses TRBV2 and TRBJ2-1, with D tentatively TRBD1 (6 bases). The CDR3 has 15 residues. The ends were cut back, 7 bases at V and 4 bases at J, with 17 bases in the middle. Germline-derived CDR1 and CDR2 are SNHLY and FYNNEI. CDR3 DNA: TGTGCCAGCACCAAAAGGAGCACAGGGTACAATGAGCAGTTCTTC. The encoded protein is CASTKRSTGYNEQFF.

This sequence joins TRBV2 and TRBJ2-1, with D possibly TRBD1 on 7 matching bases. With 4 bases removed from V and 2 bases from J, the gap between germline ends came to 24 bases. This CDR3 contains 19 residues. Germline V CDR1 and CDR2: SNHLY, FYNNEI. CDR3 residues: CASSAMRGVNRGPYNEQFF. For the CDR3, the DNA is TGTGCCAGCAGTGCGATGAGGGGGGTAAACAGGGGTCCCTACAATGAGCAGTTCTTC.

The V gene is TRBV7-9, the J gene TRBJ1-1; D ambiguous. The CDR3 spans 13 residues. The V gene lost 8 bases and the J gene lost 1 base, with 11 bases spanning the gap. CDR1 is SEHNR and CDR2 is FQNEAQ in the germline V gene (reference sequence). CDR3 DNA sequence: TGTGCCAGCCTCTCCAATACGAACACTGAAGCTTTCTTT. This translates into CASLSNTNTEAFF. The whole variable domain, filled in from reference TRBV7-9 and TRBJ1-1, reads DTGVSQNPRHKITKRGQNVTFRCDPISEHNRLYWYRQTLGQGPEFLTYFQNEAQLEKSRLLSDRFSAERPKGSFSTLEIQRTEQGDSAMYLCASLSNTNTEAFFGQGTRLTVV.

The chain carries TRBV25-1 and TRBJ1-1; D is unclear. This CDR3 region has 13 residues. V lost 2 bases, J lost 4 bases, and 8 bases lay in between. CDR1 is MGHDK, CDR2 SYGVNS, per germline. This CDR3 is CASSEPVSTEAFF. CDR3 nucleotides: TGTGCCAGCAGTGAACCGGTTAGCACTGAAGCTTTCTTT.

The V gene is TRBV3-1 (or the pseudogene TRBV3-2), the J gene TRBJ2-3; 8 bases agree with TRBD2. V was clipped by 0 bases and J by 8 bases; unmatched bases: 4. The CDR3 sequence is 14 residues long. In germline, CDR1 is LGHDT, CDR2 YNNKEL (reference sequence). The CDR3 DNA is TGTGCCAGCAGCCAAGATCTGAGCGGGGGTACGCAGTATTTT. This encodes CASSQDLSGGTQYF.

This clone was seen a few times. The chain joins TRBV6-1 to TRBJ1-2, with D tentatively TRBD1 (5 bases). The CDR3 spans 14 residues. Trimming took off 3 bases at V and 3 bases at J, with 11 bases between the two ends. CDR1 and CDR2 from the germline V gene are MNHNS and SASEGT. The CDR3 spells CASSDSRDHYGYTF. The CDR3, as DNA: TGTGCCAGCAGTGATTCGAGGGACCACTATGGCTACACCTTC.

The CDR3 region is CASSKLGPGQVRVHSGNTIYF. Here the CDR3 DNA reads TGTGCCAGCAGCAAACTAGGGCCGGGACAGGTGAGAGTTCACTCTGGAAACACCATATATTTT. V usage is TRBV21-1 and J usage is TRBJ1-3; the table's D call, TRBD1, has no DNA check behind it. TRBV21-1 is labeled a pseudogene. This CDR3 has 21 amino acids.

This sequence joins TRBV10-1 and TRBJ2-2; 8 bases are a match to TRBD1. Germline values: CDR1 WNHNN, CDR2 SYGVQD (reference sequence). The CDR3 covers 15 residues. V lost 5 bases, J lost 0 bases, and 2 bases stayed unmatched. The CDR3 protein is CASSRQGTNTGELFF. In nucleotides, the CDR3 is TGCGCCAGCAGTCGACAGGGGACGAACACCGGGGAGCTGTTTTTT.

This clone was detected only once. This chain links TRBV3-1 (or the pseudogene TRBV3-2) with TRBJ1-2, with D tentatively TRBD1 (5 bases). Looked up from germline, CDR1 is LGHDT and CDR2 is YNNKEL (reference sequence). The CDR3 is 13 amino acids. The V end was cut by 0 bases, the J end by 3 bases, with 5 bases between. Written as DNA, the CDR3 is TGTGCCAGCAGCCAAGACAGGGACTATGGCTACACCTTC. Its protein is CASSQDRDYGYTF.